This passage covers 21 T cell receptor beta chains from one sample sequenced in a study of human T cells and chemical hapten exposure. TCRdb reprocessed the RACE reads via MiXCR and lists one record per CDR3 protein. The sample has about 69,000 distinct CDR3 sequences, around 10% seen once. Regarding time point: patch test 2, 6 weeks after DPC sensitization. The sample's treatment: therapeutic diphenylcyclopropenone sensitization with weekly scalp DPC. The sample was whole blood, taken in connection with sensitization to the hapten diphenylcyclopropenone (DPC). The receptor set was obtained from a woman between 50 and 59 years old with alopecia areata. Some clones in this sample may be carry-over from other donors' samples.

This clonotype was detected only a few times. The CDR3 DNA sequence: TGTGCCAGCAGCCAAGATCGAGGCAGGATGAACACCGGGGAGCTGTTTTTT. Its translation is CASSQDRGRMNTGELFF. The J gene is TRBJ2-2, the V gene TRBV14, with D unresolved. This CDR3 is built from 17 residues. CDR1 is SGHDN, CDR2 FVKESK, per germline. V gave up 0 bases and J gave up 1 base, with 12 bases separating them.

This clonotype was recorded a few times. The chain carries TRBV6-1 and TRBJ2-1; TRBD1 agrees at 7 bases. The CDR3 sequence is 13 residues long. After removal of 6 bases from V and 13 bases from J, the junction contained 12 bases not matched to a gene. Germline CDR1 and CDR2: MNHNS and SASEGT. The CDR3 spells CASSSDRVSSQFF. The CDR3 DNA is TGTGCCAGCAGCTCCGACAGGGTTTCGTCCCAGTTCTTC.

This chain joins TRBV29-1 and TRBJ2-7; 9 nucleotides align to TRBD1. Germline CDR1 reads SQVTM; CDR2 reads ANQGSEA. The trim removed 6 bases at V and 4 bases at J, leaving 1 base unmatched. The CDR3 has 11 residues. The CDR3 DNA sequence: TGCAGCGTGGACAGGGGATACGAGCAGTACTTC. Its protein is CSVDRGYEQYF.

This clonotype has just a few counts. This sequence joins TRBV12-3 or TRBV12-4 and TRBJ1-2, with TRBD1 identical over 8 bases. The CDR3 totals 15 residues. J gave up 0 bases and V 5 bases, and 5 bases lay outside the gene matches. The CDR3: CASSPTGGTNYGYTF. The CDR3 nucleotides are TGTGCCAGCAGTCCTACAGGGGGGACTAACTATGGCTACACCTTC.

This clonotype was counted between two and nine times. The chain is built from TRBV2 and TRBJ1-1; possibly TRBD1 for D (5 bases). Germline V gene sequence: CDR1 SNHLY, CDR2 FYNNEI. This CDR3 contains 12 residues. V dropped 6 bases and J dropped 2 bases, with 7 bases sitting between them. Written as DNA, the CDR3 is TGTGCCAGCAGAAGGGGTAACACTGAAGCTTTCTTT. Its translation: CASRRGNTEAFF. Full variable domain (outside the CDR3, taken from reference TRBV2 and TRBJ1-1): EPEVTQTPSHQVTQMGQEVILRCVPISNHLYFYWYRQILGQKVEFLVSFYNNEISEKSEIFDDQFSVERPDGSNFTLKIRSTKLEDSAMYFCASRRGNTEAFFGQGTRLTVV.

This clonotype was counted ten times or more. This chain uses TRBV10-3 with TRBJ1-1, with a possible D match to TRBD1 (6 bases). V was cut by 8 bases and J by 1 base, with 14 bases left in between. Germline V gene data show CDR1 as ENHRY and CDR2 as SYGVKD. CDR3 size: 14 residues. CDR3 DNA sequence: TGTGCCATCTCCACCGGGACATCGAACACTGAAGCTTTCTTT. It translates to CAISTGTSNTEAFF.

The rearrangement joins TRBV7-9 to TRBJ2-7; 8 bases are a match to TRBD2. V lost 5 bases and J lost 4; bases outside the gene matches: 10. Germline CDR1 and CDR2: SEHNR and FQNEAQ (reference sequence). The CDR3 is 15 residues long. The CDR3 loop is CASSVSNLAGYEQYF. The CDR3 coding sequence is TGTGCCAGCAGCGTATCCAACTTAGCGGGGTACGAGCAGTACTTC.

The rearrangement joins TRBV29-1 to TRBJ1-1; 8 bases are a match to TRBD1. The V gene's germline CDR1 is SQVTM and CDR2 ANQGSEA. This CDR3 spans 13 amino acids. V shed 1 base, J shed 5 bases, and the junction held 3 bases outside the gene matches. The CDR3 spells CSVEVRQGTEAFF. The DNA for the CDR3 is TGCAGCGTTGAAGTGAGACAGGGGACTGAAGCTTTCTTT. Based on the CDR3 plus reference TRBV29-1 and TRBJ1-1, the full variable domain is SAVISQKPSRDICQRGTSLTIQCQVDSQVTMMFWYRQQPGQSLTLIATANQGSEATYESGFVIDKFPISRPNLTFSTLTVSNMSPEDSSIYLCSVEVRQGTEAFFGQGTRLTVV.

This clonotype has a count of ten or more. This chain links TRBV20-1 with TRBJ1-5; 7 bases align to TRBD1. Germline loops: CDR1 DFQATT, CDR2 SNEGSKA (reference sequence). This CDR3 region has 15 residues. V was pared by 0 bases and J by 7 bases, with 9 bases of the junction left unmatched. DNA of the CDR3: TGCAGTGCTAGAGATCCGTCAGGGGGAATGCAGCCCCAGCATTTT. It specifies CSARDPSGGMQPQHF.

This clonotype was seen at least ten times. V gene TRBV3-1 combines with J gene TRBJ2-5; D is undetermined. Germline CDR1 LGHDT, CDR2 YNNKEL (reference sequence). Between the trimmed V and J ends, which lost 4 bases and 5 bases, there was a span of 11 bases. The CDR3 covers 13 residues. As DNA, the CDR3 is TGTGCCAGCAGCCCATCACACCGGGAGACCCAGTACTTC. Translated: CASSPSHRETQYF.

This clonotype was seen at least ten times. The rearrangement uses TRBV11-2 and TRBJ2-7, with 7 bases aligning to TRBD2. CDR1 SGHAT and CDR2 FQNNGV come from the germline V gene. The CDR3 has 14 residues. With 6 bases clipped from V and 2 bases from J, the junction kept 7 bases outside the gene matches. CDR3 region: CASSQTGTTYEQYF. CDR3 DNA: TGTGCCAGCAGTCAAACCGGGACTACCTACGAGCAGTACTTC.

This clonotype has a count of ten or more. The CDR3 is CASSLRGGGREETQYF. CDR3 DNA: TGTGCCAGCAGTTTAAGAGGAGGGGGCCGGGAAGAGACCCAGTACTTC. The chain joins TRBV12-3 or TRBV12-4 to TRBJ2-5, with TRBD1 as a possible D gene (7 bases). Deletions cut 2 bases from V and 3 bases from J, with 16 bases between. The CDR3 runs 16 residues.

Ten or more counts support this clonotype. V and J are TRBV7-8 and TRBJ2-1; 13 nucleotides align to TRBD2. The CDR3 runs to 16 residues. The junction had 8 bases not matched to a gene; V was cut back by 4 bases and J by 8 bases. The germline V gene encodes CDR1 SGHVS and CDR2 FQNEAQ. The CDR3 protein is CASSSSGLAGADEQFF. CDR3 nucleotide sequence: TGTGCCAGCAGCTCTTCTGGACTAGCGGGAGCGGATGAGCAGTTCTTC.

The V and J genes are TRBV20-1 and TRBJ2-5; 9 bases align to TRBD2. With V trimmed by 5 bases and J by 1 base, 8 bases remained unmatched. This CDR3 has 15 amino acids. Germline V CDR1 and CDR2: DFQATT, SNEGSKA (reference sequence). Here the CDR3 reads CSAVVLAGPQETQYF. Written as DNA, the CDR3 is TGCAGTGCTGTTGTGCTAGCGGGACCCCAAGAGACCCAGTACTTC.

This clonotype was seen a few times. This chain joins TRBV12-3 or TRBV12-4 and TRBJ2-5, with 10 bases matching TRBD1. There are 14 residues in the CDR3. V lost 6 bases to trimming and J lost 6 bases; unmatched junction nucleotides: 7. In DNA form, the CDR3 reads TGTGCCAGCAGCCGGGACAGGGGTAGAAAGACCCAGTACTTC. This codes for CASSRDRGRKTQYF.

This clonotype was counted between two and nine times. The chain recombines TRBV6-5 with TRBJ1-1, with 7 positions matching TRBD1. From germline, CDR1 is MNHEY and CDR2 SVGAGI. The V and J ends lost 2 bases and 5 bases, in that order; junction bases with no gene match: 8. CDR3 length equals 15 residues. CDR3 nucleotides: TGTGCCAGCAGTTACACGCCGGGACAGCGAACTGAAGCTTTCTTT. As protein: CASSYTPGQRTEAFF.

This clonotype was recorded many times. The genes are TRBV18 and TRBJ2-7; TRBD1 matches 9 bases. There are 13 residues in the CDR3. J gave up 5 bases and V 11 bases, and 10 bases lay outside the gene matches. Germline V gene lookup returns CDR1 KGHSH and CDR2 LQKENI. The CDR3, as DNA: TGTGCCTCATCAGGGACAGGGCGAGACGAGCAGTACTTC. This gives the protein CASSGTGRDEQYF.

The sample holds many counts of this clonotype. V and J are TRBV29-1 and TRBJ1-5, with 7 bases matching TRBD1. The germline CDR1 and CDR2 sequences are SQVTM and ANQGSEA. This CDR3 is 16 amino acids long. After removal of 1 base from V and 1 base from J, the junction contained 7 bases not matched to a gene. The CDR3, as DNA: TGCAGCGTTGAAGGGTTGGCAGGGGGAAGCAATCAGCCCCAGCATTTT. This codes for CSVEGLAGGSNQPQHF.

This clonotype was found a few times. The V and J genes are TRBV20-1 and TRBJ2-3; TRBD2 matches 14 bases. Germline CDR1 is DFQATT and CDR2 is SNEGSKA (reference sequence). V was clipped by 6 bases and J by 8 bases; unmatched bases: 7. The CDR3 sequence is 14 residues long. The chain's CDR3 is CSAGLAGGPGTQYF. The CDR3 DNA reads TGCAGTGCAGGACTAGCGGGAGGCCCCGGTACGCAGTATTTT.

This clonotype was recorded many times. The chain has TRBV2 and TRBJ1-1; D ambiguous. The CDR3 contains 15 residues. Between the trimmed V and J ends, which lost 8 bases and 0 bases, there was a span of 16 bases. The germline V gene has CDR1 SNHLY and CDR2 FYNNEI. Here the CDR3 reads CASLNPARMNTEAFF. CDR3 DNA: TGTGCCAGCTTAAACCCGGCCCGAATGAACACTGAAGCTTTCTTT. The variable domain in full, completed from reference TRBV2 and TRBJ1-1, reads EPEVTQTPSHQVTQMGQEVILRCVPISNHLYFYWYRQILGQKVEFLVSFYNNEISEKSEIFDDQFSVERPDGSNFTLKIRSTKLEDSAMYFCASLNPARMNTEAFFGQGTRLTVV.

In its sample, this clonotype was seen many times. The chain uses TRBV21-1 and TRBJ1-1; the DNA was not used to check the table's D call, TRBD1. TRBV21-1 is termed a pseudogene. The CDR3 has 14 residues. The CDR3 nucleotides read TGTGCCAGCAGCAAATTTGGGGGGAACACTGAAGCTTTCTTT. Amino acid sequence: CASSKFGGNTEAFF.